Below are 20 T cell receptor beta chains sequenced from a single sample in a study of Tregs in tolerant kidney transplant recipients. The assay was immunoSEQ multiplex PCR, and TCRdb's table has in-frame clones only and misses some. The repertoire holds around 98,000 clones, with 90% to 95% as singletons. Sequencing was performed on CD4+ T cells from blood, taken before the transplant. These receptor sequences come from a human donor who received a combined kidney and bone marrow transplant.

CDR3 nucleotide sequence: TGTGCCAGCAGCGTAGCGGGGTCGAATAATGAGCAGTTCTTC. The encoded protein is CASSVAGSNNEQFF. The chain carries TRBV25-1 and TRBJ2-1; 8 bases are shared with TRBD2. The CDR3 sequence is 14 residues long. The junction had 8 bases not matched to a gene; V was cut back by 6 bases and J by 7 bases. Germline loops: CDR1 MGHDK, CDR2 SYGVNS.

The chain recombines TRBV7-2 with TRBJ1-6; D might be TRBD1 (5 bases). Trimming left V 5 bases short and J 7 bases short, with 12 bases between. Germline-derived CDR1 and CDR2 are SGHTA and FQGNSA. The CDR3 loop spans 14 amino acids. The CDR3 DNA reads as TGTGCCAGCAGCCTCCCGCGGGGGAATTCACCCCTCCACTTT. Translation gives CASSLPRGNSPLHF. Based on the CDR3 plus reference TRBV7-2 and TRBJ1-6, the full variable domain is GAGVSQSPSNKVTEKGKDVELRCDPISGHTALYWYRQSLGQGLEFLIYFQGNSAPDKSGLPSDRFSAERTGGSVSTLTIQRTQQEDSAVYLCASSLPRGNSPLHFGNGTRLTVT.

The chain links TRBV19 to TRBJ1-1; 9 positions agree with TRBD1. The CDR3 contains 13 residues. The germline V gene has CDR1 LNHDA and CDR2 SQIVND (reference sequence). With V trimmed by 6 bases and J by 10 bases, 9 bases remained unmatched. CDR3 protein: CASRGTGKSAAFF. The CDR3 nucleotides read TGTGCCAGTAGGGGGACAGGGAAGAGTGCAGCTTTCTTT.

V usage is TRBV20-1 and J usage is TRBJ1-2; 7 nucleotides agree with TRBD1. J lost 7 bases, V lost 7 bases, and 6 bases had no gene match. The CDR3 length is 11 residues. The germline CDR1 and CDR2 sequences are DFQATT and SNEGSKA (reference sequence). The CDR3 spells CSERGGLGYTF. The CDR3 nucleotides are TGCAGTGAACGAGGGGGCCTTGGCTACACCTTC.

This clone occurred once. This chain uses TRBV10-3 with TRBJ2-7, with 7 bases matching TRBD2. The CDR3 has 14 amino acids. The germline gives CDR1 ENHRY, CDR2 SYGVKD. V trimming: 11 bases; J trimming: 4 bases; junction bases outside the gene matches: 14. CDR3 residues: CAVGEGASLYEQYF. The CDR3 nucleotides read TGTGCCGTGGGGGAGGGAGCTTCGTTGTACGAGCAGTACTTC.

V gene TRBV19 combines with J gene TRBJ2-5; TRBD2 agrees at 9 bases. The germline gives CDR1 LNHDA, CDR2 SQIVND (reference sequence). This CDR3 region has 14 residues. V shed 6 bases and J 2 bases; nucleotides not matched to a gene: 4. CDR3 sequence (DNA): TGTGCCAGTAGGGGACTAGCCTTACAAGAGACCCAGTACTTC. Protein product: CASRGLALQETQYF.

CDR3 in DNA: TGTGCCAGCAGCTTTGGGGGGTCAGAGACCCAGTACTTC. Translated, it gives CASSFGGSETQYF. The chain employs TRBV7-9 and TRBJ2-5, with a weak D call TRBD2 (6 bases). Germline loops: CDR1 SEHNR, CDR2 FQNEAQ (reference sequence). The length of the CDR3 is 13 residues. V was clipped by 3 bases and J by 4 bases, with 9 bases between them.

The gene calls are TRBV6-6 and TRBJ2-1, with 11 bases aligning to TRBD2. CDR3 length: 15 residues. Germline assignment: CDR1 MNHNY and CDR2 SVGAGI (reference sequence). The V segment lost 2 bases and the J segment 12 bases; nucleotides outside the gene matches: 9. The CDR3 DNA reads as TGTGCCAGCAGTTACGAGACTAGCGGGGCCTTTGGGCAGTTCTTC. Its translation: CASSYETSGAFGQFF.

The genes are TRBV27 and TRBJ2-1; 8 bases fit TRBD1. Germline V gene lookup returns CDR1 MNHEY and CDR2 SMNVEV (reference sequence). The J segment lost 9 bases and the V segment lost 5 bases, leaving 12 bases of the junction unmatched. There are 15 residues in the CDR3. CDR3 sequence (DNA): TGTGCCAGCAGTCCCCTCCAGGGGGCTATGGGTGAGCAGTTCTTC. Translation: CASSPLQGAMGEQFF.

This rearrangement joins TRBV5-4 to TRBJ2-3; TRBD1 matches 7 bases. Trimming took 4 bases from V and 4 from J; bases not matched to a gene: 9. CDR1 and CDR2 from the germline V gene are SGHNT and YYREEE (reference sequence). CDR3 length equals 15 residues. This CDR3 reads CASSQPGQRPDTQYF. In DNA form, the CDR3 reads TGTGCCAGCAGCCAACCGGGACAGAGGCCAGATACGCAGTATTTT.

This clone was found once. In DNA, the CDR3 is TGTGCCATCAGTGAGCGGGGGGCAGGGGAGAGGAAGACCCAGTACTTC. It codes for CAISERGAGERKTQYF. The chain links TRBV10-3 to TRBJ2-5; TRBD2 might be the D (7 bases). Germline values: CDR1 ENHRY, CDR2 SYGVKD. The CDR3 is made up of 16 amino acids. V lost 2 bases and J 6 bases, leaving 19 bases between the germline ends.

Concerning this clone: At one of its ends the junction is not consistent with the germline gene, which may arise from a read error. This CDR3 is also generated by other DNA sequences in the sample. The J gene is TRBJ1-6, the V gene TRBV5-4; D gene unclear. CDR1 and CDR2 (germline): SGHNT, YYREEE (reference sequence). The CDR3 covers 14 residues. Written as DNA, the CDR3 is TGTGCCAGCAGCCAAGGTTCGGGTAATTCCCCCCTCCACTTT. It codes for CASSQGSGNSPLHF.

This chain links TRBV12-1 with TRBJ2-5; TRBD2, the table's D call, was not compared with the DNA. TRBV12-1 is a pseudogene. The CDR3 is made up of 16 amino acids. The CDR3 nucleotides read TGTGCCAGCAGCTTTATCGGGGGGGAGGGCCTAGAGACCCAGTACTTC. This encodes CASSFIGGEGLETQYF.

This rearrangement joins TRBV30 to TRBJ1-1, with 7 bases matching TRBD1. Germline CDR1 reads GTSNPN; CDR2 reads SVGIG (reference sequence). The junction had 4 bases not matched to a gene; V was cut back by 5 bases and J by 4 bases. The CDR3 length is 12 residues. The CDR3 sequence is CAWLQGFTEAFF. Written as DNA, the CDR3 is TGTGCCTGGTTACAGGGGTTCACTGAAGCTTTCTTT.

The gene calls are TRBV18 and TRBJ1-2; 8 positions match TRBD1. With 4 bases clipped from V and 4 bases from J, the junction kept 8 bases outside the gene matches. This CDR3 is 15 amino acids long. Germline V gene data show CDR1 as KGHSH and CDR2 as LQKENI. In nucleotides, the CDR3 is TGTGCCAGCTCACAAACGGGACAGGTCGTCTATGGCTACACCTTC. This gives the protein CASSQTGQVVYGYTF.

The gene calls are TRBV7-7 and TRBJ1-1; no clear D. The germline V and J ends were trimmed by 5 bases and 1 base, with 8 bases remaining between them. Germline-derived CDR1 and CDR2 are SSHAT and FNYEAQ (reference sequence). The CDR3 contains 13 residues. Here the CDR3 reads CASSIRQNTEAFF. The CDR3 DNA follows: TGTGCCAGCAGCATAAGACAGAACACTGAAGCTTTCTTT.

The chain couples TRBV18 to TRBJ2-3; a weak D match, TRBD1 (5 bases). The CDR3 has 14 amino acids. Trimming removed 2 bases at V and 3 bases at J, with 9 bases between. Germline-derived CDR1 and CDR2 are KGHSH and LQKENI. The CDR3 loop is CASSPKGHTDTQYF. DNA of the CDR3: TGTGCCAGCTCACCAAAGGGGCATACAGATACGCAGTATTTT.

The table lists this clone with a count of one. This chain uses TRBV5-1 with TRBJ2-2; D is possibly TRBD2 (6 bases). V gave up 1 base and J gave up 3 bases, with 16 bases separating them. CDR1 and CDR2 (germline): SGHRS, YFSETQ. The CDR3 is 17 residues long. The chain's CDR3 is CASSLRGKSWDTGELFF. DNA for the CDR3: TGCGCCAGCAGCTTGCGGGGGAAATCATGGGACACCGGGGAGCTGTTTTTT.

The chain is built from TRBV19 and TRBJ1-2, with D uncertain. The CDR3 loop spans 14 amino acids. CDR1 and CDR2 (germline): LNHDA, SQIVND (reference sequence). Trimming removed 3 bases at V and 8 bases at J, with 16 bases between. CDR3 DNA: TGTGCCAGTAGTATTATATGGGAGAAGGGCGGCTACACCTTC. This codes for CASSIIWEKGGYTF.

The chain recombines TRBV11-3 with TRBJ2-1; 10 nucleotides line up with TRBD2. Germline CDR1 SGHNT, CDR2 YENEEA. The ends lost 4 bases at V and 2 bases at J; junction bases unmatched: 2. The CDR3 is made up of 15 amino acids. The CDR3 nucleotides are TGTGCCAGCAGCTCCCTAGCGGGAGCCTACAATGAGCAGTTCTTC. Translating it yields CASSSLAGAYNEQFF.